This T cell receptor (beta chain) was captured by sequencing in a study of cytomegalovirus exposure and HLA in healthy donors. Study at large: A previous analysis identified approximately 110 million unique TCR beta sequences derived from roughly 190 million T cells. The study's findings and limits: An analysis that came later showed most CMV-associated TCR beta chains appearing HLA-restricted. High sensitivity and specificity were reportedly achieved when the classifier diagnosed cytomegalovirus status. Sequencing likely produced, as an artifact, a cluster of highly shared sequence variants.

It was with 60 Vbeta and 13 Jbeta primers that the PCR ran. Produced via immunoSEQ multiplex PCR; TCRdb's table is partial and in-frame only. The sample lists about 130,000 clones, roughly 79% occurring once. Comment on this clone: As yet, its antigen is unknown.

Germline loops: CDR1 GTSNPN, CDR2 SVGIG (reference sequence). Trimming took 3 bases from V and 5 from J, leaving 14 bases between them. CDR3 length: 14 residues. Sequencing input: PBMCs. The clonotype originates from a woman between 40 and 50 years old in good health and CMV-seronegative. The chain is built from TRBV30 and TRBJ2-1; TRBD1 is a possible D gene (6 bases). CDR3 protein: CAWSRDIVNNEQFF. In DNA form, the CDR3 reads TGTGCCTGGAGCCGGGACATTGTTAACAATGAGCAGTTCTTC.